This T cell receptor (beta chain) was recovered during a study of TIL therapy for anti-PD-1-resistant metastatic lung cancer. Sequencing used immunoSEQ v3. The assay was immunoSEQ multiplex PCR, and TCRdb's table has in-frame clones only and misses some. Among 50,000 to 70,000 clones listed, approximately 80% were seen once. Indicated time point: pre-treatment sample, taken before nivolumab and TIL therapy. Enrollment ran from late 2017 to January 2020. This clone was seen more than once but under ten times. J lost 8 bases, V lost 2 bases, and 3 bases had no gene match. The CDR3 extends over 13 amino acids. Germline CDR1 reads SGHDT; CDR2 reads YYEEEE.

The clonotype was recovered from a person between 25 and 79 years old with non-small cell lung cancer. The sequenced sample was blood, obtained at baseline. The chain joins TRBV5-6 to TRBJ2-1; TRBD1 agrees at 8 bases. Here the CDR3 reads CASSFGQGYEQFF. CDR3 coding DNA: TGTGCCAGCAGCTTCGGACAGGGCTATGAGCAGTTCTTC.